The present TCR beta chain was sequenced within a study of cytomegalovirus exposure and HLA in healthy donors. Study-level background: About 77 million unique TCRs from HLA-typed donors made up an early data release. Most genotyped donors, roughly 83% of more than 300, had Caucasian-associated genetic ancestry. Study-wide results and caveats: Across donors, sequencing depth was assumed by presence/absence analyses to be roughly uniform.

Germline-derived CDR1 and CDR2 are SGHVS and FNYEAQ. V lost 5 bases to trimming and J lost 4 bases, with 21 bases between them. CDR3 length equals 17 residues. The PCR had 60 Vbeta and 13 Jbeta primers. The repertoire was sequenced with immunoSEQ multiplex PCR; TCRdb's copy has only in-frame clones and lacks some. The table has about 160,000 clones, about 82% seen once; the top ten hold 1%. Points on this clone: Its antigen is not identified.

The sample comprised PBMCs. V usage is TRBV7-6 and J usage is TRBJ2-1; TRBD1 is a possible D gene (6 bases). This clonotype was sampled from a woman between 45 and 65 years old in good health and CMV-seropositive. CDR3 sequence (DNA): TGTGCCAGCAGCAATCTCCAGAGGGGGACGGGGTACAATGAGCAGTTCTTC. Encoded protein: CASSNLQRGTGYNEQFF.